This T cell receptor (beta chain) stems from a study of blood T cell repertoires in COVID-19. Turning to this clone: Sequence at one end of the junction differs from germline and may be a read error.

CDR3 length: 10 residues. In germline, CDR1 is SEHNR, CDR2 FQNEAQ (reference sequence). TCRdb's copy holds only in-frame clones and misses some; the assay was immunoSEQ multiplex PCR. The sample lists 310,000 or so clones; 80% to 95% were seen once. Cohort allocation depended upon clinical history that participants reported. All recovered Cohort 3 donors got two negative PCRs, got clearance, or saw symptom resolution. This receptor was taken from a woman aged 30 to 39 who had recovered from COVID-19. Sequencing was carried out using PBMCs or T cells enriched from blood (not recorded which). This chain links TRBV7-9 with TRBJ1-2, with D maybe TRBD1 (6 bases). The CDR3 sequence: CASSSDRQHF. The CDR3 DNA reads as TGTGCCAGCAGTTCGGACAGACAACACTTC.